The 12 T cell receptor beta chains listed next were all sequenced from one sample in a study of cytomegalovirus exposure and HLA in healthy donors. PCR used 60 Vbeta primers and 13 Jbeta primers. Clones were read by immunoSEQ multiplex PCR, and TCRdb kept only the in-frame ones, dropping some. The data show under 150,000 clones, with about four fifths seen just once and approximately 3.1% held by the top ten. Sequenced: PBMCs. The receptors here all came from a young man in good health and CMV-seronegative.

This clone was observed a handful of times. The CDR3 spells CASSLGTGNTGELFF. The CDR3 bases are TGTGCCAGCAGCTTAGGGACAGGGAACACCGGGGAGCTGTTTTTT. The chain joins TRBV7-2 to TRBJ2-2; 7 nucleotides align to TRBD1. CDR1 and CDR2 from the germline V gene are SGHTA and FQGNSA. The CDR3 spans 15 residues. The trim removed 1 base at V and 1 base at J, leaving 0 bases unmatched.

This rearrangement joins TRBV6-5 to TRBJ1-5; the D gene is possibly TRBD1 (6 bases). Germline assignment: CDR1 MNHEY and CDR2 SVGAGI. The CDR3 extends over 14 amino acids. V shed 2 bases and J shed 6 bases, with 11 bases lying between them. CDR3 amino acids: CASSYKQGGQPQHF. The CDR3 nucleotides are TGTGCCAGCAGTTACAAACAGGGCGGTCAGCCCCAGCATTTT.

The rearrangement uses TRBV7-3 and TRBJ2-7, with D perhaps matching TRBD1 (5 bases). V dropped 6 bases and J dropped 0 bases, with 12 bases sitting between them. CDR1 SGHTA and CDR2 FQGTGA come from the germline V gene. The CDR3 has 14 amino acids. The DNA of the CDR3 is TGTGCCAGCAGTCGACAGTCAAGCTCCTACGAGCAGTACTTC. As protein: CASSRQSSSYEQYF.

This clone appeared a single time. J is TRBJ1-4 and V is TRBV4-1; D gene ambiguous. The V gene's germline CDR1 is MGHRA and CDR2 YSYEKL. This CDR3 has 17 amino acids. Between the trimmed V and J ends, which lost 2 bases and 3 bases, there was a span of 16 bases. The CDR3 protein is CASSQPTYLAANEKLFF. The CDR3 DNA reads TGCGCCAGCAGCCAACCGACTTACCTGGCGGCTAATGAAAAACTGTTTTTT.

On this clone itself: One junction end disagrees with the germline gene, perhaps due to a read error. This chain uses TRBV7-7 with TRBJ1-1; no clear D gene. Germline CDR1 reads SSHAT; CDR2 reads FNYEAQ (reference sequence). There are 11 residues in the CDR3. CDR3 bases: TGTGCTAGCAGCTCTAGAAGGGAAGCTTTCTTT. It yields the protein CASSSRREAFF.

The chain joins TRBV5-1 to TRBJ1-1; TRBD1 aligns across 10 bases. The germline CDR1 and CDR2 sequences are SGHRS and YFSETQ. The CDR3 is 17 residues long. V was pared by 3 bases and J by 4 bases, with 12 bases of the junction left unmatched. CDR3 in DNA: TGCGCCAGCAGCTCGTTTCCCCGGGACAGGGGTGGCACTGAAGCTTTCTTT. Translation gives CASSSFPRDRGGTEAFF.

The gene calls are TRBV6-5 and TRBJ1-3; D is unresolved. From germline, CDR1 is MNHEY and CDR2 SVGAGI. This CDR3 is 15 amino acids long. Trimming took off 4 bases at V and 0 bases at J, with 10 bases between the two ends. The CDR3 DNA reads TGTGCCAGCAGTTCAACTGTTAACTCTGGAAACACCATATATTTT. Its protein product is CASSSTVNSGNTIYF.

The V and J genes are TRBV5-1 and TRBJ2-7; 12 bases map to TRBD2. The trim removed 4 bases at V and 2 bases at J, leaving 4 bases unmatched. CDR1 and CDR2 (germline): SGHRS, YFSETQ. This CDR3 has 15 residues. The CDR3, as DNA: TGCGCCAGCAGCAAAGGACTAGCGGGAACCTACGAGCAGTACTTC. Protein product: CASSKGLAGTYEQYF.

The chain is built from TRBV7-9 and TRBJ1-4; TRBD1 matches at 9 bases. The V segment lost 3 bases and the J segment 3 bases; nucleotides outside the gene matches: 5. CDR1 SEHNR and CDR2 FQNEAQ come from the germline V gene (reference sequence). The CDR3 has 16 amino acids. The CDR3 DNA is TGTGCCAGCAGCTTGGGACAGGGACGGGCTAATGAAAAACTGTTTTTT. Its protein product is CASSLGQGRANEKLFF.

This clone occurred once. The chain has TRBV15 and TRBJ2-7, with D possibly being TRBD2 (6 bases). In germline, CDR1 is LNHNV, CDR2 YYDKDF (reference sequence). V was cut by 5 bases and J by 7 bases, with 15 bases left in between. The CDR3 is made up of 13 amino acids. This CDR3 is CATSGGVPGEQYF. The DNA for the CDR3 is TGTGCCACCAGCGGCGGGGTCCCGGGGGAGCAGTACTTC.

The rearrangement links TRBV28 to TRBJ1-4, with 7 bases aligning to TRBD1. J was trimmed by 7 bases and V by 5 bases; bases with no gene match: 7. The CDR3 spans 14 residues. Per the germline V gene, CDR1 is MDHEN and CDR2 is SYDVKM. CDR3 DNA sequence: TGTGCCAGCAGTACTCAACAGGGGAGTGAAAAACTGTTTTTT. The encoded protein is CASSTQQGSEKLFF.

This chain uses TRBV18 with TRBJ2-1; 9 bases agree with TRBD1. V shed 3 bases and J 4 bases; nucleotides not matched to a gene: 7. The CDR3 has 16 amino acids. Germline V gene lookup returns CDR1 KGHSH and CDR2 LQKENI. CDR3 in DNA: TGTGCCAGCTCACCGCAAGGGACAGGGTGGTACAATGAGCAGTTCTTC. Amino acids: CASSPQGTGWYNEQFF.